This note documents a single T cell receptor beta chain sequence. Its antigen is still unknown. Base qualities are not at hand, and no much larger clone is one base apart. In total, roughly 670 healthy bone marrow donors made up the cohort. Cohort members were all nominally healthy when sampled, although unrecorded immune exposures were likely present. The donor tested CMV seronegative and was one of the 352 seronegative cohort members. Every donor gave a peripheral blood sample, and the peripheral blood mononuclear cells from that sample were used for TCR beta sequencing. The Qiagen DNeasy Blood Extraction Kit was used to extract genomic DNA from the blood cell samples. The library was obtained by the immunoSEQ multiplex PCR assay. For the multiplex PCR, a mixture combining 60 forward primers for TCR Vbeta segments and 13 reverse primers for TCR Jbeta segments was used. Amplification of the CDR3 region of rearranged TCR beta genes was performed with a multiplex PCR assay on genomic DNA. Amplified TCR beta libraries were sequenced as 87-base-pair reads on the Illumina HiSeq System. Processing in the source paper ran as follows. A later analysis counted some 74 million unique TCR beta chains across the 550 to 800 repertoires, and around 12 million of these chains were shared by at least two donors. Raw reads were error-corrected and collapsed into unique sequences by a nearest-neighbor algorithm in which closely related sequences were merged to remove PCR and sequencing errors. CDR3 sequences were aligned to IMGT reference sequences to assign V, D and J gene segments. For a sequence to be retained, a match of at least six nucleotides to both a V gene segment and a J gene segment was required. Rearrangements were classified as productive when the CDR3 lacked stop codons and remained in frame with V and J, and all other rearrangements were classified as non-productive. Following IMGT convention, CDR3 was defined as the stretch from the second conserved V-encoded cysteine to the conserved J-encoded phenylalanine. Sequences without an unambiguous match to a single V gene segment were excluded from the earlier analysis of about 640 of the donors. In an earlier analysis of 450 to 750 of the donors, a V segment was called functional when productive rearrangements were above 56.7%, and segregating when the standard deviation between donors exceeded 5%. A statistical classification framework was developed to diagnose cytomegalovirus status using the catalog of TCR beta chain sequences. V and J gene assignment, in a later analysis, came from comparing TCR nucleotide sequences with IMGT/GENE-DB human TR gene sequences. The TCRdist pipeline was used in a later analysis to assign CDR3 sequences and most-parsimonious VDJ recombination scenarios. A later analysis defined each TCR beta chain by its CDR3 amino acid sequence plus V-gene family, and excluded reads lacking a unique V-gene family. As a way to deal with suspected cross-contamination and a sequencing artifact, a later analysis dropped under 600 nucleotide sequences that were highly shared and had low generation probability. A later analysis calculated a clonal expansion index for each public chain from normalized within-repertoire ranks of inferred template counts. A later analysis computed generation probabilities with a VDJ recombination model fitted to out-of-frame rearrangements, and checked the results against IGoR. Hypergeometric tests were used in a later analysis to score TCR-TCR, TCR-HLA and TCR-CMV co-occurrence, with a repertoire-size bias correction applied to the TCR pairs. A later analysis estimated false discovery rates by permuting HLA or CMV assignments 20 times. In a later analysis, co-occurring TCRs were grouped using DBSCAN, and TCRdist sequence similarity was added for clustering within HLA-allele-positive subsets. For co-occurrence clustering, repertoires with fewer than 30,000 or more than 120,000 public chains were excluded, along with roughly 5 repertoires with anomalous nucleotide sharing. Not all clones reach the TCRdb copy of this immuneACCESS table, which keeps in-frame sequences only. Checked studies attribute under half of the gap to unresolved V genes and leave the rest unexplained. V and J calls and clone size are copied from that table; D and trimming were computed from the DNA. This sample gives fewer than 200,000 clones in total; about 78% of them show up just once. About 2.4% of the sample lies in the top ten.

The data stem from a study of cytomegalovirus exposure and HLA in healthy donors (dated by TCRdb to 2015 to 2018). As for the study more broadly: An earlier analysis of roughly 500 of the donors reported over 250 Gb of sequence data and 95 million to 120 million unique TCR beta sequences obtained from around 180 million T cells. An early release that covered about 600 HLA-typed donors contained approximately 320 gigabases of sequencing data and 70 million to 100 million unique TCR sequences. The genetic ancestry cluster associated with self-reported Caucasian donors included 70% to 85% of the roughly 400 genotyped donors. The aim of the study was to test whether cataloging public T cell receptors could identify signatures of past pathogen exposure. The T cell repertoires of 666 subjects were profiled by immunosequencing and related to cytomegalovirus serostatus. Along with the roughly 700-subject first cohort, a separate validation cohort of over a hundred different subjects was used. High-throughput TCR immunosequencing, statistical association of individual TCRs with disease status, and machine learning were combined to predict cytomegalovirus infection status. In a later analysis, previously published TCR beta repertoires from some 640 donors were re-analyzed and high-resolution HLA genotyping was added so that TCR occurrence patterns could be studied. Rather than using new phenotypic data, the later analysis identified candidate immune exposures from TCR beta sequences and from how often those sequences occurred across donors. An earlier analysis of around 580 of the donors used high-throughput TCR beta sequencing to judge whether each TCR beta V gene segment behaved as functional or pseudogenic. Donor age, sex, ethnicity and CMV serostatus were collected together with the repertoire data. Genome-wide SNP genotypes for about 65% of the roughly 670 donors were used in a later genetic analysis, which treated that subset as a discovery cohort. Every discovery cohort repertoire had been produced on one sequencing platform. HLA typing covered class I and class II loci at four-digit resolution. Typing coverage differed by locus: A, B, C, DRB1 and DQB1 were typed in about 620-640 donors, DQA1 in 500 to 550, DPA1 in approximately 600, and DPB1 in just under 490. About five DR-DQ haplotypes were treated as single units for association and clustering because of strong linkage in the cohort. Among a few hundred genotyped donors of the cohort, an average of 235,054 unique TCR beta nucleotide sequences were sequenced per donor, about a sixth of them non-productive. Study-wide conclusions, independent of this receptor: The classifier was reported to diagnose cytomegalovirus status with high specificity and sensitivity in both the original and validation cohorts. A later analysis associated roughly 17,000 TCR beta sequences with specific HLA alleles at a false discovery rate of 0.05. A later analysis found that most CMV-associated TCR beta chains appeared HLA-restricted, with HLA associations seemingly driven largely by CMV exposure. When HLA alleles, especially DR and DQ, strongly co-occurred, attributing TCR associations to individual alleles was difficult. CMV serostatus was the only immune exposure information available for the cohort. HLA typing was unavailable for some donors at each locus, so association tests used only the typed subset. In a later analysis, HLA-associated TCR beta chains were found to be more clonally expanded and to have lower generation probabilities than equally common non-associated chains. In a later genetic analysis, a missense DCLRE1C variant was associated with V-gene and J-gene trimming of TCR beta chains, and the association was replicated in an independent cohort. Because the 87-base-pair reads could not distinguish some IMGT-functional V segments, including TRBV6-2 and TRBV6-3, those segments were excluded. In a later analysis, TCR association rates were found to vary across HLA loci, with the most associated TCRs seen for DRB1 alleles and the fewest for HLA-C alleles. Compared with the approximately 670-donor mean, donors in an Asian-associated ancestry cluster had fewer N-insertions in productive TCRs, according to a later genetic analysis. Three of the identified cytomegalovirus-associated TCR beta chains were confirmed in vitro to be specific for cytomegalovirus antigens. An earlier analysis of around 540 of the donors showed that most TCR beta V segments appeared in productive rearrangements either about 87% or about 30% of the time, which broadly matched IMGT annotations. The study listed 150 to 200 TCR beta chains as associated with cytomegalovirus. Correlated functional status among segregating V segments might be attributable to linkage disequilibrium, but an unknown experimental factor could not be ruled out. Most TCR sequences were seen in very few donors, while some public TCRs were found in many individuals. In a later analysis, several top co-occurrence clusters were reported to appear linked to parvovirus B19, influenza, CMV and Epstein-Barr virus. The sequencing pipeline was judged likely to have produced a cluster of highly shared sequence variants as a technical artifact. A further reported finding was that TCR beta sequences accurately predicted the HLA-A and HLA-B alleles for most subjects in the first cohort. Presence/absence analyses assumed roughly uniform sequencing depth across donors, an assumption that may not hold. In this cohort, only TCR beta chains were sequenced, and detectable features were limited by the absence of alpha or paired-chain data. The authors suggested that the approach could potentially be extended to other disease states and immunological phenotypes. About 15 rarely observed V segments, including chromosome 9 orphons, were excluded from the earlier analysis of just under 600 of the donors because counts were too low.

Per the germline V gene (reference sequence), SGHNT is the CDR1 and YYREEE is the CDR2. The V end gives up 4 bases and the J end 6 bases, leaving 14 bases in the junction not matched to a gene. Measured from the cysteine to the phenylalanine, the CDR3 is 16 residues long. Only CDR3 DNA remains: 48 bases, in frame from the first base. This chain joins TRBV5-4 to TRBJ2-3; 7 nucleotides in the junction match TRBD2. The sequencing input was PBMCs. The TCR originated in a man aged 55 to 70 in good health and CMV-seronegative. DNA sequence: TGTGCCAGCAGCCTGCGACTAGCCTCTCCCCTGGATACGCAGTATTTT. The resulting protein is CASSLRLASPLDTQYF. With all but the CDR3 taken from the reference TRBV5-4 and TRBJ2-3 genes, the full variable domain is: ETGVTQSPTHLIKTRGQQVTLRCSSQSGHNTVSWYQQALGQGPQFIFQYYREEENGRGNFPPRFSGLQFPNYSSELNVNALELDDSALYLCASSLRLASPLDTQYFGPGTRLTVL.